Shown below are 11 T cell receptor beta chains from a single sample sequenced in a study of cytomegalovirus exposure and HLA in healthy donors. Produced via immunoSEQ multiplex PCR; TCRdb's table is partial and in-frame only. Of approximately 150,000 clones in the sample, approximately 87% were seen once. Sample: PBMCs. These receptors came from a woman in her 30s in good health and CMV-seronegative.

V gene TRBV4-1 combines with J gene TRBJ1-1, with D possibly being TRBD1 (5 bases). The germline V gene encodes CDR1 MGHRA and CDR2 YSYEKL. Trimming took off 1 base at V and 5 bases at J, with 26 bases between the two ends. CDR3 length: 19 amino acids. The CDR3 region is CASSQVTVGGDGGRTEAFF. As DNA, the CDR3 is TGCGCCAGCAGCCAAGTAACGGTGGGTGGAGACGGGGGACGGACTGAAGCTTTCTTT.

This chain uses TRBV27 with TRBJ2-2, with D perhaps TRBD1 (6 bases). Germline lookup yields CDR1 MNHEY and CDR2 SMNVEV (reference sequence). V dropped 4 bases and J dropped 8 bases, with 11 bases sitting between them. The CDR3 has 13 residues. The CDR3 loop is CASSSTGFGELFF. The CDR3 DNA sequence: TGTGCCAGCAGTTCTACAGGGTTTGGGGAGCTGTTTTTT.

The J gene is TRBJ2-7, the V gene TRBV6-6; 8 nucleotides align to TRBD1. V lost 5 bases to trimming and J lost 0 bases; unmatched junction nucleotides: 6. Germline V lookup: CDR1 MNHNY, CDR2 SVGAGI (reference sequence). This CDR3 has 15 amino acids. This CDR3 reads CASSIQGVDSYEQYF. CDR3 DNA: TGTGCCAGCAGTATACAGGGGGTTGACTCCTACGAGCAGTACTTC.

This sequence joins TRBV18 and TRBJ1-5, with TRBD1 as a possible D gene (6 bases). V gave up 2 bases and J gave up 4 bases, with 12 bases separating them. The CDR3 runs 15 residues. The germline V gene encodes CDR1 KGHSH and CDR2 LQKENI. As DNA, the CDR3 is TGTGCCAGCTCACCATTCGGGGGGCTGAATCAGCCCCAGCATTTT. This sequence encodes CASSPFGGLNQPQHF.

The CDR3 loop is CASSFPRDRTNTGELFF. The CDR3 DNA reads as TGTGCCAGCAGCTTCCCCCGGGACAGGACGAACACCGGGGAGCTGTTTTTT. V is TRBV7-8 and J is TRBJ2-2, with 8 bases matching TRBD1. Looked up from germline, CDR1 is SGHVS and CDR2 is FQNEAQ. This CDR3 is built from 17 residues. Trimming took 3 bases from V and 0 from J; bases not matched to a gene: 6.

This chain links TRBV6-1 with TRBJ2-1; no definite D call. V lost 9 bases, J lost 9 bases, and 9 bases lay in between. The CDR3 loop spans 10 amino acids. Germline V gene sequence: CDR1 MNHNS, CDR2 SASEGT. DNA of the CDR3: TGTGCCAGTTATTACGGTGAGCAGTTCTTC. Protein: CASYYGEQFF.

This clone was picked up a small number of times. The V call is TRBV2, the J call TRBJ1-1; no clear D. Germline CDR1 SNHLY, CDR2 FYNNEI. Between the trimmed V and J ends, which lost 7 bases and 0 bases, there was a span of 9 bases. This CDR3 region has 13 residues. CDR3 protein: CASIWELNTEAFF. The CDR3 bases are TGTGCCAGCATATGGGAGTTGAACACTGAAGCTTTCTTT.

J is TRBJ1-6 and V is TRBV9; D is uncertain. Trimming took off 0 bases at V and 7 bases at J, with 5 bases between the two ends. Germline CDR1 SGDLS, CDR2 YYNGEE. The CDR3 has 13 amino acids. The DNA for the CDR3 is TGTGCCAGCAGCGTAGCGGAGAATTCACCCCTCCACTTT. It specifies CASSVAENSPLHF.

CDR3 residues: CASSRRLRQGDNEKLFF. CDR3 nucleotide sequence: TGTGCCAGTAGTCGACGACTGAGGCAGGGTGATAATGAAAAACTGTTTTTT. The chain joins TRBV19 to TRBJ1-4, with D tentatively TRBD1 (5 bases). V was cut by 5 bases and J by 4 bases, with 20 bases left in between. The V gene's germline CDR1 is LNHDA and CDR2 SQIVND (reference sequence). The CDR3 has 17 residues.

This rearrangement joins TRBV9 to TRBJ2-5; 8 bases are a match to TRBD2. Germline CDR1 SGDLS, CDR2 YYNGEE. V shed 7 bases, J shed 5 bases, and the junction held 25 bases outside the gene matches. The CDR3 contains 19 residues. Here the CDR3 reads CASAPSSGGSRIVGETQYF. As DNA, the CDR3 is TGTGCCAGCGCCCCTTCCAGCGGGGGATCGCGTATCGTAGGGGAGACCCAGTACTTC.

The chain links TRBV4-1 to TRBJ1-2, with D perhaps matching TRBD1 (5 bases). Germline assignment: CDR1 MGHRA and CDR2 YSYEKL. The CDR3 has 19 amino acids. Between the trimmed V and J ends, which lost 0 bases and 5 bases, there was a span of 25 bases. CDR3 DNA: TGCGCCAGCAGCCAAGAAGCAAAGTTGGGCGGGGGATGCATTTATGGCTACACCTTC. This translates into CASSQEAKLGGGCIYGYTF.